The 19 T cell receptor beta chains below come from one sample, sequenced in a study of OX40 agonist ivuxolimab in advanced cancers. The assay was immunoSEQ multiplex PCR, and TCRdb's table has in-frame clones only and misses some. The sample comprises about 18,000 clones, 60% to 80% of which are singletons, and approximately 19% rests with the top ten. The sequenced sample was CD4+ or CD8+ T cells sorted from blood, obtained in a trial of the OX40 agonist ivuxolimab. The receptors here all came from an adult with an advanced solid tumor such as melanoma, head and neck, liver or kidney cancer.

The rearrangement links TRBV5-1 to TRBJ2-5; D call uncertain. The CDR3 has 9 residues. Between the trimmed V and J ends, which lost 0 bases and 13 bases, there was a span of 4 bases. Germline CDR1 is SGHRS and CDR2 is YFSETQ. The CDR3 nucleotides read TGCGCCAGCAGCTTGGTCGCGTACTTC. Translation: CASSLVAYF.

The chain carries TRBV14 and TRBJ2-7; the D gene is possibly TRBD2 (6 bases). V was shortened by 1 base and J by 0 bases, with 13 bases between the two germline ends. Per the germline V gene, CDR1 is SGHDN and CDR2 is FVKESK. The length of the CDR3 is 16 residues. CDR3 loop: CASSQVPGLPSYEQYF. The CDR3 DNA follows: TGTGCCAGCAGCCAAGTACCGGGACTCCCCTCCTACGAGCAGTACTTC.

The chain couples TRBV15 to TRBJ2-2; TRBD1 might be the D (6 bases). V lost 4 bases and J lost 4, with 10 bases in between. The germline V gene encodes CDR1 LNHNV and CDR2 YYDKDF (reference sequence). The CDR3 totals 14 residues. CDR3 sequence reads: CATSKQGLTGELFF. For the CDR3, the DNA is TGTGCCACCAGCAAACAGGGCCTCACCGGGGAGCTGTTTTTT.

This clone was seen a few times. The gene calls are TRBV20-1 and TRBJ2-7; D is unclear. The CDR3 covers 11 residues. Trimming took 1 base from V and 1 from J, leaving 2 bases between them. The germline gives CDR1 DFQATT, CDR2 SNEGSKA (reference sequence). The CDR3 bases are TGCAGTGCTAGAGGTTCCTACGAGCAGTACTTC. Protein product: CSARGSYEQYF.

This clone was counted a few times. V gene TRBV19 combines with J gene TRBJ2-7, with 7 bases identical to TRBD1. The CDR3 sequence is 13 residues long. CDR1 and CDR2 from the germline V gene are LNHDA and SQIVND (reference sequence). V trimming: 5 bases; J trimming: 3 bases; junction bases outside the gene matches: 4. CDR3 bases: TGTGCCAGTAGTGTGGGACAGAACTACGAGCAGTACTTC. It translates to CASSVGQNYEQYF.

This clone is categorized as large. This chain uses TRBV4-1 with TRBJ1-5; D gene unclear. The CDR3 length is 13 residues. Germline V CDR1 and CDR2: MGHRA, YSYEKL. Trimming shortened V by 4 bases and J by 5 bases, and 9 bases separated the two germline ends. In nucleotides, the CDR3 is TGCGCCAGCAGCCCAACAGAGGATCAGCCCCAGCATTTT. It translates to CASSPTEDQPQHF.

This clone has just a few counts. The rearrangement links TRBV2 to TRBJ1-1, with D possibly TRBD1 on 5 matching bases. This CDR3 region has 15 residues. CDR1 and CDR2 from the germline V gene are SNHLY and FYNNEI. V lost 2 bases and J lost 7, with 17 bases in between. CDR3 in amino acids: CASSESWGVRVEAFF. The CDR3 nucleotides read TGTGCCAGCAGTGAATCGTGGGGGGTGAGAGTTGAAGCTTTCTTT.

The rearrangement joins TRBV28 to TRBJ2-6; no reliable D call. V gave up 2 bases and J gave up 0 bases, with 8 bases separating them. The CDR3 is made up of 16 amino acids. CDR1 MDHEN and CDR2 SYDVKM come from the germline V gene. The DNA of the CDR3 is TGTGCCAGCAGTTTACTACTGATCTCTGGGGCCAACGTCCTGACTTTC. It specifies CASSLLLISGANVLTF.

This clone was picked up a small number of times. The chain carries TRBV4-1 and TRBJ1-1, with D perhaps matching TRBD1 (6 bases). Germline-derived CDR1 and CDR2 are MGHRA and YSYEKL. Trimming removed 3 bases at V and 1 base at J, with 12 bases between. The CDR3 runs 15 residues. CDR3 sequence reads: CASSHTGRANTEAFF. Written as DNA, the CDR3 is TGCGCCAGCAGCCATACAGGGAGGGCGAACACTGAAGCTTTCTTT.

The chain recombines TRBV6-5 with TRBJ2-1, with D perhaps TRBD1 (5 bases). Germline loops: CDR1 MNHEY, CDR2 SVGAGI. V was pared by 0 bases and J by 7 bases, with 13 bases between. There are 15 residues in the CDR3. The CDR3, as DNA: TGTGCCAGCAGTTACTCGAGTCTAGGACATAATGAGCAGTTCTTC. Protein product: CASSYSSLGHNEQFF.

In this sample, this clone is medium-sized (0.01 to 0.1%). This chain connects TRBV9 to TRBJ2-2, with D unresolved. V dropped 5 bases and J dropped 2 bases, with 13 bases sitting between them. The CDR3 loop spans 15 amino acids. Germline assignment: CDR1 SGDLS and CDR2 YYNGEE. In nucleotides, the CDR3 is TGTGCCAGCAGTCGTAGTGGCAGAAACACCGGGGAGCTGTTTTTT. It yields the protein CASSRSGRNTGELFF.

This chain uses TRBV28 with TRBJ1-1; TRBD1 is a possible D gene (5 bases). Trimming removed 5 bases from V and 0 bases from J, with 7 bases in between. Germline V CDR1 and CDR2: MDHEN, SYDVKM. This CDR3 has 13 amino acids. DNA of the CDR3: TGTGCCAGCAGTCAAGGGGTGAACACTGAAGCTTTCTTT. Encoded protein: CASSQGVNTEAFF.

The chain carries TRBV7-6 and TRBJ2-1; TRBD2 matches at 8 bases. Germline lookup yields CDR1 SGHVS and CDR2 FNYEAQ. The CDR3 extends over 15 amino acids. The V and J ends lost 2 bases and 8 bases, in that order; junction bases with no gene match: 8. The CDR3 DNA reads as TGTGCCAGCAGCTTAAAACGGGAGGGCCACGATGAGCAGTTCTTC. The encoded protein is CASSLKREGHDEQFF.

This chain joins TRBV27 and TRBJ2-1; TRBD1 matches at 8 bases. CDR3 length: 16 residues. The J segment lost 3 bases and the V segment lost 6 bases, leaving 10 bases of the junction unmatched. Germline CDR1 is MNHEY and CDR2 is SMNVEV (reference sequence). CDR3 region: CASSPGGTGYYNEQFF. The CDR3 region has the DNA TGTGCCAGCAGCCCCGGTGGGACAGGCTACTACAATGAGCAGTTCTTC.

This chain joins TRBV30 and TRBJ2-3, with D perhaps matching TRBD1 or TRBD2 (5 bases each). Germline CDR1 is GTSNPN and CDR2 is SVGIG (reference sequence). The CDR3 sequence is 14 residues long. Trimming cost V 2 bases and J 6 bases, with 15 bases left between them. CDR3 DNA sequence: TGTGCCTGGAGTCCGGGGCCCCCCTCGGATACGCAGTATTTT. Translating gives CAWSPGPPSDTQYF.

A few counts support this clone. The rearrangement joins TRBV10-1 to TRBJ2-2, with 8 bases that match TRBD1. The CDR3 covers 17 residues. The trim removed 1 base at V and 4 bases at J, leaving 8 bases unmatched. Per germline, CDR1 WNHNN and CDR2 SYGVQD (reference sequence). The CDR3 protein is CASSEWGDRGGTGELFF. The CDR3 nucleotides are TGCGCCAGCAGTGAGTGGGGAGACAGGGGAGGCACCGGGGAGCTGTTTTTT.

The chain couples TRBV30 to TRBJ2-7; D unclear. Trimming left V 1 base short and J 3 bases short, with 7 bases between. Germline CDR1 is GTSNPN and CDR2 is SVGIG (reference sequence). CDR3 size: 12 residues. In DNA form, the CDR3 reads TGTGCCTGGAGTGGACACGACTACGAGCAGTACTTC. It specifies CAWSGHDYEQYF.

The chain has TRBV4-3 and TRBJ2-1; 7 bases are shared with TRBD1. V lost 2 bases to trimming and J lost 3 bases; unmatched junction nucleotides: 7. The V gene's germline CDR1 is LGHNA and CDR2 YSLEER. The CDR3 has 16 residues. CDR3 sequence reads: CASSQQGTVNYNEQFF. The CDR3 nucleotides are TGCGCCAGCAGCCAACAGGGGACAGTGAACTACAATGAGCAGTTCTTC.

The chain employs TRBV19 and TRBJ1-5, with D perhaps TRBD1 (5 bases). The germline V and J ends were trimmed by 0 bases and 3 bases, with 12 bases remaining between them. CDR1 LNHDA and CDR2 SQIVND come from the germline V gene (reference sequence). This CDR3 region has 16 residues. CDR3 sequence reads: CASSIDGPGANQPQHF. The CDR3 bases are TGTGCCAGTAGTATAGATGGCCCCGGGGCCAATCAGCCCCAGCATTTT.